Presented here are 28 T cell receptor beta chains from one specimen sequenced in a study of OX40 agonist ivuxolimab in advanced cancers. Method: immunoSEQ multiplex PCR; TCRdb's copy keeps in-frame clones and lacks some. The sample has roughly 76,000 clones, 84% seen once. The material was CD4+ or CD8+ T cells sorted from blood, obtained in a trial of the OX40 agonist ivuxolimab. The receptors were sampled from an adult with an advanced solid tumor such as melanoma, head and neck, liver or kidney cancer.

The genes are TRBV12-5 and TRBJ2-7; D gene uncertain. This CDR3 region has 11 residues. The germline V and J ends were trimmed by 7 bases and 2 bases, with 6 bases remaining between them. Germline CDR1 is LGHNT and CDR2 is FRNRAP. This CDR3 reads CASVLTYEQYF. In DNA form, the CDR3 reads TGTGCTAGTGTCCTGACCTACGAGCAGTACTTC. The full variable domain, completed using reference TRBV12-5 and TRBJ2-7, is DARVTQTPRHKVTEMGQEVTMRCQPILGHNTVFWYRQTMMQGLELLAYFRNRAPLDDSGMPKDRFSAEMPDATLATLKIQPSEPRDSAVYFCASVLTYEQYFGPGTRLTVT.

The rearrangement joins TRBV28 to TRBJ1-3; unclear D gene. The CDR3 consists of 12 residues. Germline CDR1 reads MDHEN; CDR2 reads SYDVKM. V was cut by 2 bases and J by 2 bases, with 1 base left in between. The CDR3 here is CASSLPGNTIYF. The DNA for the CDR3 is TGTGCCAGCAGTTTACCTGGAAACACCATATATTTT.

The chain carries TRBV4-3 and TRBJ2-1; a weak D match, TRBD2 (6 bases). The germline V gene encodes CDR1 LGHNA and CDR2 YSLEER. Between the trimmed V and J ends, which lost 3 bases and 12 bases, there was a span of 18 bases. This CDR3 is built from 14 residues. CDR3 in DNA: TGCGCCAGCAGCCAGCCGGGACTTGTCAACGGGCAGTTCTTC. Encoded protein: CASSQPGLVNGQFF.

The chain recombines TRBV28 with TRBJ2-2, with 8 bases that match TRBD2. Germline values: CDR1 MDHEN, CDR2 SYDVKM. The ends lost 7 bases at V and 5 bases at J; junction bases unmatched: 6. The CDR3 length is 14 residues. CDR3 loop: CASTLGGGTGELFF. The CDR3 DNA is TGTGCCAGCACCTTGGGCGGGGGGACCGGGGAGCTGTTTTTT.

The J gene is TRBJ2-6, the V gene TRBV14, with TRBD1 identical over 8 bases. Germline V gene lookup returns CDR1 SGHDN and CDR2 FVKESK. V gave up 3 bases and J gave up 2 bases; unmatched junction bases: 3. The CDR3 spans 16 residues. CDR3 amino acids: CASSHVTGAGANVLTF. CDR3 nucleotides: TGTGCCAGCAGCCACGTGACAGGGGCTGGGGCCAACGTCCTGACTTTC.

This clone was picked up one time. This sample also contains other DNA sequences that code for the same CDR3. This rearrangement joins TRBV5-1 to TRBJ1-1; 10 positions agree with TRBD1. Germline values: CDR1 SGHRS, CDR2 YFSETQ. V dropped 1 base and J dropped 1; count of bases not matched to a gene: 4. This CDR3 comprises 16 residues. The CDR3 coding sequence is TGCGCCAGCAGCTTGAGGACAGGGGGTTCGAACACTGAAGCTTTCTTT. Its translation: CASSLRTGGSNTEAFF.

The rearrangement joins TRBV7-2 to TRBJ1-1; a weak D match, TRBD1 (6 bases). Germline V gene data show CDR1 as SGHTA and CDR2 as FQGNSA. CDR3 length: 14 amino acids. V shed 1 base and J shed 3 bases, with 9 bases lying between them. The CDR3 loop reads CASSLGRGDTEAFF. The CDR3 coding sequence is TGTGCCAGCAGCTTAGGCAGGGGCGACACTGAAGCTTTCTTT.

The V call is TRBV11-2, the J call TRBJ1-4, with D tentatively TRBD1 (6 bases). The CDR3 is made up of 17 amino acids. V gave up 2 bases and J gave up 7 bases, with 20 bases separating them. Germline values: CDR1 SGHAT, CDR2 FQNNGV. The CDR3 sequence is CASSLSRVQGIGEKLFF. Written as DNA, the CDR3 is TGTGCCAGCAGCTTATCTCGGGTGCAGGGGATCGGTGAAAAACTGTTTTTT.

This clone appeared once. This chain joins TRBV9 and TRBJ2-3; 7 bases are a match to TRBD1. In germline, CDR1 is SGDLS, CDR2 YYNGEE. The CDR3 contains 15 residues. V was clipped by 4 bases and J by 2 bases; unmatched bases: 7. This chain's CDR3 is CASSLRGTDTDTQYF. CDR3 in DNA: TGTGCCAGCAGCCTACGTGGGACAGACACAGATACGCAGTATTTT.

Concerning this clone: This CDR3 is also generated by other DNA sequences in the sample. The chain carries TRBV30 and TRBJ1-1; TRBD1 agrees at 7 bases. The CDR3 length is 13 residues. V shed 3 bases and J 5 bases; nucleotides not matched to a gene: 6. Per the germline V gene, CDR1 is GTSNPN and CDR2 is SVGIG (reference sequence). CDR3: CAWSRTGDTEAFF. The CDR3 nucleotides read TGTGCCTGGAGCCGGACAGGTGATACTGAAGCTTTCTTT.

This clone was detected only a few times. The chain carries TRBV6-5 and TRBJ1-3; D is ambiguous. The V and J ends lost 6 bases and 0 bases respectively, with 12 bases between them. The germline V gene has CDR1 MNHEY and CDR2 SVGAGI. CDR3 length: 15 residues. The CDR3 DNA follows: TGTGCCAGCAGCTTAGCGTCGTTCTCTGGAAACACCATATATTTT. It codes for CASSLASFSGNTIYF.

The V and J genes are TRBV27 and TRBJ2-7; 15 nucleotides align to TRBD2. V shed 4 bases, J shed 6 bases, and the junction held 7 bases outside the gene matches. The germline V gene encodes CDR1 MNHEY and CDR2 SMNVEV (reference sequence). The CDR3 runs to 16 residues. CDR3 amino acids: CASSSPGLAGGFEQYF. The CDR3 coding sequence is TGTGCCAGCAGTTCCCCGGGACTAGCGGGAGGATTCGAGCAGTACTTC.

J is TRBJ2-1 and V is TRBV28; TRBD1 matches at 9 bases. The CDR3 consists of 15 residues. The germline V gene encodes CDR1 MDHEN and CDR2 SYDVKM. The ends lost 4 bases at V and 7 bases at J; junction bases unmatched: 8. This CDR3 reads CASSSSGTGKNEQFF. The DNA of the CDR3 is TGTGCCAGCAGTTCGTCCGGGACAGGGAAAAATGAGCAGTTCTTC.

The chain combines TRBV18 with TRBJ1-5; no reliable D call. The CDR3 has 13 residues. The V end lost 6 bases, the J end lost 0 bases, and 6 bases lay between the germline ends. CDR1 and CDR2 from the germline V gene are KGHSH and LQKENI. CDR3 in amino acids: CASSQDSNQPQHF. CDR3 nucleotides: TGTGCCAGCTCCCAAGATAGCAATCAGCCCCAGCATTTT. Variable domain in full (rest from reference TRBV18 and TRBJ1-5): NAGVMQNPRHLVRRRGQEARLRCSPMKGHSHVYWYRQLPEEGLKFMVYLQKENIIDESGMPKERFSAEFPKEGPSILRIQQVVRGDSAAYFCASSQDSNQPQHFGDGTRLSIL.

This clone was found a few times. J is TRBJ1-1 and V is TRBV6-5; D perhaps matches TRBD1 (6 bases). Trimming removed 5 bases from V and 8 bases from J, with 9 bases in between. CDR3 length: 11 residues. Germline values: CDR1 MNHEY, CDR2 SVGAGI. The DNA of the CDR3 is TGTGCCAGCAGTCACAGGGCCGAAGCTTTCTTT. Translating it yields CASSHRAEAFF.

This chain links TRBV15 with TRBJ2-7; no firm D call. CDR3 length equals 13 residues. From germline, CDR1 is LNHNV and CDR2 YYDKDF (reference sequence). The V end was cut by 1 base, the J end by 6 bases, with 10 bases between. This CDR3 reads CATSRGGTTEQYF. For the CDR3, the DNA is TGTGCCACCAGCAGAGGAGGCACCACCGAGCAGTACTTC.

V and J are TRBV9 and TRBJ2-1; D tentatively reads TRBD1 or TRBD2 (5 bases each). The CDR3 extends over 13 amino acids. CDR1 and CDR2 from the germline V gene are SGDLS and YYNGEE. V was shortened by 0 bases and J by 10 bases, with 11 bases between the two germline ends. CDR3 residues: CASSVVPRDEQFF. DNA of the CDR3: TGTGCCAGCAGCGTAGTCCCCAGGGACGAGCAGTTCTTC.

The J gene is TRBJ1-1, the V gene TRBV6-1; 7 nucleotides align to TRBD1. This CDR3 is built from 14 residues. V trimming: 10 bases; J trimming: 5 bases; junction bases outside the gene matches: 13. Germline CDR1 is MNHNS and CDR2 is SASEGT. CDR3 amino acids: CATWDSFRRTEAFF. CDR3 nucleotide sequence: TGTGCCACTTGGGACAGTTTTCGTCGGACTGAAGCTTTCTTT.

The chain combines TRBV2 with TRBJ2-1; D gene ambiguous. The germline V and J ends were trimmed by 1 base and 4 bases, with 5 bases remaining between them. CDR1 is SNHLY, CDR2 FYNNEI, per germline. The CDR3 runs 13 residues. The CDR3 reads CASSEGEYNEQFF. CDR3 sequence (DNA): TGTGCCAGCAGTGAAGGAGAATACAATGAGCAGTTCTTC.

V gene TRBV6-1 combines with J gene TRBJ2-1; TRBD2 agrees at 10 bases. This CDR3 has 15 residues. CDR1 and CDR2 from the germline V gene are MNHNS and SASEGT. V gave up 7 bases and J gave up 3 bases; unmatched junction bases: 6. CDR3 residues: CASTPAGGLYNEQFF. In nucleotides, the CDR3 is TGTGCCAGCACTCCAGCGGGGGGGCTCTACAATGAGCAGTTCTTC.

This sequence joins TRBV9 and TRBJ2-3, with 12 bases that match TRBD2. Germline trimming cut 0 bases from V and 5 bases from J; bases unmatched to any gene: 13. Per the germline V gene, CDR1 is SGDLS and CDR2 is YYNGEE. This CDR3 has 19 amino acids. This CDR3 is CASSVALTSGRLYVDTQYF. DNA of the CDR3: TGTGCCAGCAGCGTAGCATTGACTAGCGGGAGATTATATGTAGATACGCAGTATTTT.

The chain carries TRBV10-2 and TRBJ2-2; D call uncertain. Per the germline V gene, CDR1 is WSHSY and CDR2 is SAAADI. V was trimmed by 3 bases and J by 4 bases, leaving 9 bases between them. The CDR3 totals 14 residues. CDR3 residues: CASSEYLGTGELFF. CDR3 nucleotide sequence: TGCGCCAGCAGTGAATATTTGGGCACCGGGGAGCTGTTTTTT.

This rearrangement joins TRBV7-9 to TRBJ2-1; no reliable D call. Germline V lookup: CDR1 SEHNR, CDR2 FQNEAQ (reference sequence). This CDR3 spans 11 amino acids. Trimming pared 5 bases from V and 7 bases from J, leaving 6 bases between. This CDR3 reads CASSQKNEQFF. CDR3 nucleotide sequence: TGTGCCAGCAGCCAAAAAAATGAGCAGTTCTTC.

The chain combines TRBV4-3 with TRBJ1-1; TRBD1 might be the D (6 bases). With 5 bases removed from V and 5 bases from J, the gap between germline ends came to 12 bases. This CDR3 is built from 13 residues. Germline V gene sequence: CDR1 LGHNA, CDR2 YSLEER. The CDR3 DNA reads TGCGCCAGCAGCTTGGAAACAGGGACTGAAGCTTTCTTT. This codes for CASSLETGTEAFF.

Details on this clone: The same CDR3 arises from other DNA sequences in this sample as well. The chain is built from TRBV20-1 and TRBJ2-3, with D unclear. This CDR3 comprises 11 residues. The V end lost 2 bases, the J end lost 4 bases, and 4 bases lay between the germline ends. Germline V CDR1 and CDR2: DFQATT, SNEGSKA (reference sequence). This CDR3 reads CSARLADTQYF. The CDR3 region has the DNA TGCAGTGCTAGACTGGCAGATACGCAGTATTTT.

The CDR3: CASSITVQETQYF. As DNA, the CDR3 is TGTGCCAGTAGTATAACTGTCCAAGAGACCCAGTACTTC. This chain connects TRBV19 to TRBJ2-5; D ambiguous. The germline CDR1 and CDR2 sequences are LNHDA and SQIVND (reference sequence). Trimming stripped 2 bases from V and 1 base from J, with 5 bases between. The CDR3 consists of 13 residues.

The chain couples TRBV19 to TRBJ1-5; no clear D gene. This CDR3 comprises 15 residues. The ends were cut back, 4 bases at V and 3 bases at J, with 13 bases in the middle. Germline V lookup: CDR1 LNHDA, CDR2 SQIVND (reference sequence). CDR3 amino acids: CASSRGQRLNQPQHF. The CDR3 DNA sequence: TGTGCCAGTAGTAGGGGTCAGAGACTCAATCAGCCCCAGCATTTT. Based on the CDR3 plus reference TRBV19 and TRBJ1-5, the full variable domain is DGGITQSPKYLFRKEGQNVTLSCEQNLNHDAMYWYRQDPGQGLRLIYYSQIVNDFQKGDIAEGYSVSREKKESFPLTVTSAQKNPTAFYLCASSRGQRLNQPQHFGDGTRLSIL.

The chain has TRBV9 and TRBJ2-3, with a tentative D call TRBD2 (6 bases). Germline-derived CDR1 and CDR2 are SGDLS and YYNGEE. With 3 bases removed from V and 14 bases from J, the gap between germline ends came to 22 bases. The CDR3 totals 14 residues. As DNA, the CDR3 is TGTGCCAGCAGCGAGAGACGCGACGGGAGAGGCCTGTATTTT. This codes for CASSERRDGRGLYF.